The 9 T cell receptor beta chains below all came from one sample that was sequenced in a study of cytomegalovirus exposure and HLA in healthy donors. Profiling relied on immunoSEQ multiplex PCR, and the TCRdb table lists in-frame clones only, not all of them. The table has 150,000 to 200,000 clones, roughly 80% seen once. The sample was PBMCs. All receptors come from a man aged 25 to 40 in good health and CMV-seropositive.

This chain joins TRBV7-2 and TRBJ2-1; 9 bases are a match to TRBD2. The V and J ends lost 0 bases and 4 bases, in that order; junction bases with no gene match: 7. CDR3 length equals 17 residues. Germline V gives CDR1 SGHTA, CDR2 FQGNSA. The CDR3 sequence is CASSLAAAGGFYNEQFF. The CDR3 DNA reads TGTGCCAGCAGCTTAGCGGCCGCGGGGGGGTTTTACAATGAGCAGTTCTTC. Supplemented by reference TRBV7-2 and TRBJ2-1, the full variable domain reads GAGVSQSPSNKVTEKGKDVELRCDPISGHTALYWYRQSLGQGLEFLIYFQGNSAPDKSGLPSDRFSAERTGGSVSTLTIQRTQQEDSAVYLCASSLAAAGGFYNEQFFGPGTRLTVL.

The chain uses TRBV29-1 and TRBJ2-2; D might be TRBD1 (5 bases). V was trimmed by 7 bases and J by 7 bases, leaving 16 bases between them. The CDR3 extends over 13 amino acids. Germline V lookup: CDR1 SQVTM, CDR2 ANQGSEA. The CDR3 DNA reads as TGCAGCGGGCAGACAGACGCACTCGGGGAGCTGTTTTTT. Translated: CSGQTDALGELFF.

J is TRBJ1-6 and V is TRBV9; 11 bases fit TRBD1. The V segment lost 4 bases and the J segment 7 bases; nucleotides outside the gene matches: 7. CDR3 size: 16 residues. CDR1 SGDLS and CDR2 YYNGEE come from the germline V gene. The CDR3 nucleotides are TGTGCCAGCAGCCTCCGAGGGACAGGGGGGAATTCACCCCTCCACTTT. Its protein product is CASSLRGTGGNSPLHF.

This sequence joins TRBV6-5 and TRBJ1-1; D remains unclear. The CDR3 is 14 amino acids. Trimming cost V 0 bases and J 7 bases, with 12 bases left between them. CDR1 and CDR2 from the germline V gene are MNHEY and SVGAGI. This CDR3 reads CASSYSVGRFEAFF. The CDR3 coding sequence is TGTGCCAGCAGTTACTCAGTGGGCAGGTTTGAAGCTTTCTTT.

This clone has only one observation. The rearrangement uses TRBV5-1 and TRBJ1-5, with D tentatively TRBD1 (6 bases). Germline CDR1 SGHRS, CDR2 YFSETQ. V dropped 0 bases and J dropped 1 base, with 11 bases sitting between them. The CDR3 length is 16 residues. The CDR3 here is CASSLGMRGSNQPQHF. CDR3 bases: TGCGCCAGCAGCTTGGGAATGAGGGGGAGCAATCAGCCCCAGCATTTT.

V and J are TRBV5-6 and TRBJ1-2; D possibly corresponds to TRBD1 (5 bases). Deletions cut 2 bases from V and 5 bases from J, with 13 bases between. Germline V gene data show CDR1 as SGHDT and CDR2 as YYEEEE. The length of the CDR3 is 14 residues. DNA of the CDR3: TGTGCCAGCAGCTTAGGGTGGGGCGGTTATGGCTACACCTTC. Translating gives CASSLGWGGYGYTF.

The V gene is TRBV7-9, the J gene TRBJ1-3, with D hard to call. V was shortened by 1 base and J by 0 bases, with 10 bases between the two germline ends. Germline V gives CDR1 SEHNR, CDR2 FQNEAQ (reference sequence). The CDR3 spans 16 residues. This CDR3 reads CASSLGATGSGNTIYF. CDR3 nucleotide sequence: TGTGCCAGCAGCTTAGGGGCTACCGGCTCTGGAAACACCATATATTTT.

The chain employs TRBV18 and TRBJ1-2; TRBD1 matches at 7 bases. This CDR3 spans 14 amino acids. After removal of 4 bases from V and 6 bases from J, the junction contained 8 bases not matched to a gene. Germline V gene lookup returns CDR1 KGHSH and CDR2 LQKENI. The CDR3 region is CASSREGARHGYTF. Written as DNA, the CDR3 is TGTGCCAGCTCACGAGAGGGGGCGCGACATGGCTACACCTTC.

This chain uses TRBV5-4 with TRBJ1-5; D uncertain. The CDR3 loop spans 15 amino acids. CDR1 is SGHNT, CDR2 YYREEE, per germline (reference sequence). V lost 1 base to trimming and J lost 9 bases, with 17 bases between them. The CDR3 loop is CASSLSSGGDAPQHF. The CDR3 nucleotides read TGTGCCAGCAGCTTGAGCTCGGGCGGGGATGCGCCCCAGCATTTT.